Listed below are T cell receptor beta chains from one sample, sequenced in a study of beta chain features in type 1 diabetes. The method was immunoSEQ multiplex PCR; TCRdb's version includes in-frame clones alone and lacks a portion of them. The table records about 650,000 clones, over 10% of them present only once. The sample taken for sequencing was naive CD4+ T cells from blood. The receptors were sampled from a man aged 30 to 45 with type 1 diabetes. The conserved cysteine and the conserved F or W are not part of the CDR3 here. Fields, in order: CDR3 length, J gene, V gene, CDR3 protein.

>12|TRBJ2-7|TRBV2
ASKVAGAEYGQY
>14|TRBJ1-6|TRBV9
ASSGTGGAYNSPLH
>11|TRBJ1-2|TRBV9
ASSVGPGPGYT
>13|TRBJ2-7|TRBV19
ASSDRDRPSYEQY
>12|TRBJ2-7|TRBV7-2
ASSSGTGLYEQY
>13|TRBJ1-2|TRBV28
ASTLITGGQYGYT
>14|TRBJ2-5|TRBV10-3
ASSPGLAGGQETQY
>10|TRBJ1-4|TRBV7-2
ATGGRDEKLF
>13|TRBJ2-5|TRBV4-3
ASSPGQGGEETQY
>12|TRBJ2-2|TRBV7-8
ASGGLKNTGELF
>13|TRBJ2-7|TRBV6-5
ASSYSGRSSYEQY
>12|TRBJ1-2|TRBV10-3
AISAIEGDYGYT
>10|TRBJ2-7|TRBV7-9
ASSSTGYEQY
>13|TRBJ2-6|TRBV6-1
ASLGKSSGANVLT
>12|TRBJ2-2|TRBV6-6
ASSYRQGSGELF
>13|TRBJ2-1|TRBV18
ASSPGQGFRSEQF
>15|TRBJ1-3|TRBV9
ASSETGTPISGNTIY
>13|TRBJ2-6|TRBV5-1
ASSIGTSGANVLT
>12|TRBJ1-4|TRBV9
ASSVGGPRGKLF
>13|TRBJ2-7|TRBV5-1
ASSQQSGNNYEQY
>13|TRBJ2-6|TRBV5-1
ASSTTGYGANVLT
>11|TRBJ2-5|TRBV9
ASSPQGFETQY
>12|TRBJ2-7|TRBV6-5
ASSIRDRGHEQY
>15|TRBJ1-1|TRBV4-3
ASSQDKLGGTNTEAF
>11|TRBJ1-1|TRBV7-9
ASSLQGDTEAF
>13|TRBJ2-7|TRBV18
ASSPRQGSSYEQY
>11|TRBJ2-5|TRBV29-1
SADRLGLETQY
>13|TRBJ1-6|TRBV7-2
ASSLGDKSGSPLH
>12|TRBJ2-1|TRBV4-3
ATRPGTGKGEQF
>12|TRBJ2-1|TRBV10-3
AIRGDSSDNEQF
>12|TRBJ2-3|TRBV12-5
ASGIGGGPDTQY
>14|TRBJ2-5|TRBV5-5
ASSLGNTNPQETQY
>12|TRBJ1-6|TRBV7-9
ASSYGGPNSPLH
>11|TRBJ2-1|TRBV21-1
ASSKKRGDEQF
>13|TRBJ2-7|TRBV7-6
ASSLGLGTGVEQY
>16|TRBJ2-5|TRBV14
ASSPLPGQRTPQETQY
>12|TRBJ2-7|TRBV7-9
ASSSGTALYEQY
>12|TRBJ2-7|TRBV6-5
ASSYAYREYEQY
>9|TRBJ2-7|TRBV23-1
ASSRGTSKY
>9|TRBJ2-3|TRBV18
ASSPGQAVY
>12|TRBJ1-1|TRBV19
ASSIPQMNTEAF